These 7 T cell receptor beta chains share one sample of origin, sequenced in a study of shared clonotypes between healthy human individuals. The method was immunoSEQ multiplex PCR; TCRdb's version includes in-frame clones alone and lacks a portion of them. Of over a million clones listed, around 95% are singletons. The sample comprised naive CD4+ T cells sorted from blood. Sample subset: CD45RA+ positively selected. These receptor sequences come from a man aged 25-40 years in good health.

The V and J genes are TRBV2 and TRBJ2-7; D gene unclear. V dropped 5 bases and J dropped 3 bases, with 5 bases sitting between them. Germline V gives CDR1 SNHLY, CDR2 FYNNEI. The CDR3 consists of 11 residues. In DNA form, the CDR3 reads TGTGCCAGCAGTTATGACTACGAGCAGTACTTC. Translation gives CASSYDYEQYF.

The J gene is TRBJ2-7, the V gene TRBV7-9; TRBD2 agrees at 9 bases. The CDR3 totals 15 residues. Germline V gene sequence: CDR1 SEHNR, CDR2 FQNEAQ (reference sequence). The V and J ends lost 1 base and 5 bases, in that order; junction bases with no gene match: 6. The CDR3 sequence is CASSLDPSGTDEQYF. The CDR3 bases are TGTGCCAGCAGCTTAGATCCTAGCGGGACTGACGAGCAGTACTTC.

The chain carries TRBV2 and TRBJ2-1; D may be TRBD2 (5 bases). Between the trimmed V and J ends, which lost 7 bases and 4 bases, there was a span of 8 bases. The CDR3 totals 12 residues. Germline CDR1 and CDR2: SNHLY and FYNNEI. The CDR3 spells CASMAGYNEQFF. The CDR3 coding sequence is TGTGCCAGCATGGCGGGTTACAATGAGCAGTTCTTC.

The chain links TRBV7-9 to TRBJ1-5, with D perhaps TRBD1 (6 bases). Germline-derived CDR1 and CDR2 are SEHNR and FQNEAQ (reference sequence). V was shortened by 1 base and J by 1 base, with 11 bases between the two germline ends. The CDR3 extends over 16 amino acids. CDR3 sequence (DNA): TGTGCCAGCAGCTTAGAAGGGGGGTTGAGCAATCAGCCCCAGCATTTT. It specifies CASSLEGGLSNQPQHF.

This chain connects TRBV11-2 to TRBJ2-2; 11 bases fit TRBD2. Unmatched junction bases numbered 9, after V lost 5 bases and J lost 4 bases. Per germline, CDR1 SGHAT and CDR2 FQNNGV. The CDR3 consists of 17 residues. The CDR3 DNA follows: TGTGCCAGCAGCCCCCGCCGACTAGCGGGAACCACCGGGGAGCTGTTTTTT. This gives the protein CASSPRRLAGTTGELFF.

The chain recombines TRBV28 with TRBJ2-7; TRBD2 matches 8 bases. Germline-derived CDR1 and CDR2 are MDHEN and SYDVKM. J was trimmed by 1 base and V by 4 bases; bases with no gene match: 12. This CDR3 has 17 residues. The CDR3 nucleotides read TGTGCCAGCAGTTGGAGTTCAAGCGGGAGTCTTTCCTACGAGCAGTACTTC. Translation: CASSWSSSGSLSYEQYF.

This clone was recorded only once. V gene TRBV6-1 combines with J gene TRBJ2-5, with D possibly being TRBD2 (5 bases). In germline, CDR1 is MNHNS, CDR2 SASEGT. Trimming pared 2 bases from V and 4 bases from J, leaving 14 bases between. The CDR3 is 15 residues long. The DNA for the CDR3 is TGTGCCAGCAGTGAATCCCGGGTGGCGGGAGAGACCCAGTACTTC. Residues: CASSESRVAGETQYF.